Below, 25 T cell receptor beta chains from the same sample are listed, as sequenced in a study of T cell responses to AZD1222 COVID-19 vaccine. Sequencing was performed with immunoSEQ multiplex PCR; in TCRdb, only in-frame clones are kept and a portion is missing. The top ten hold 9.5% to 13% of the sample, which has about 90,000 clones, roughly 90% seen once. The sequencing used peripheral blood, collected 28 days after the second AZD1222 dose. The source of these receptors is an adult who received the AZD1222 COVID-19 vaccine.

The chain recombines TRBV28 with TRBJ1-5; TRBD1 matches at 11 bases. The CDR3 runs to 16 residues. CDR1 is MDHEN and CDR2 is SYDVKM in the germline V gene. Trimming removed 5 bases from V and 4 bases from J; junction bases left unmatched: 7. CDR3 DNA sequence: TGTGCCAGCAGTGCGCTAGGGACAGGGGGGAATCAGCCCCAGCATTTT. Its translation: CASSALGTGGNQPQHF.

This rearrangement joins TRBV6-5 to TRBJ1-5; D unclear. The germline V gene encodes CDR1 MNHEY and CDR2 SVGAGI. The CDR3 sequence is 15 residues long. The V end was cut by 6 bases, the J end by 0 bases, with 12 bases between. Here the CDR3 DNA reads TGTGCCAGCAGGACCCGGGAGTATAGCAATCAGCCCCAGCATTTT. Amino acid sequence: CASRTREYSNQPQHF.

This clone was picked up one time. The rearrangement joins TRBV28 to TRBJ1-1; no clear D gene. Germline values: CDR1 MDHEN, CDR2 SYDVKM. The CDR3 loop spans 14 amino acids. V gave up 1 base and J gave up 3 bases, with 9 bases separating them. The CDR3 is CASSLYTEDTEAFF. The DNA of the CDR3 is TGTGCCAGCAGTTTATACACGGAGGACACTGAAGCTTTCTTT.

Here the CDR3 reads CASSVLGQGLIGYTF. CDR3 coding DNA: TGTGCCAGCAGTGTCCTCGGACAGGGACTAATCGGCTACACCTTC. The chain employs TRBV27 and TRBJ1-2; TRBD1 matches at 8 bases. Germline trimming cut 5 bases from V and 8 bases from J; bases unmatched to any gene: 13. This CDR3 spans 15 amino acids. Germline V gene lookup returns CDR1 MNHEY and CDR2 SMNVEV (reference sequence).

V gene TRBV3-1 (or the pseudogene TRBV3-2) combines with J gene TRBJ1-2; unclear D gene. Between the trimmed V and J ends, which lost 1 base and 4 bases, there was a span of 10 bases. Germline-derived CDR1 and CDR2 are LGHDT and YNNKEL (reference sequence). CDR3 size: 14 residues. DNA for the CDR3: TGTGCCAGCAGCCAAGCTTTAGTAGGCTATGGCTACACCTTC. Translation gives CASSQALVGYGYTF.

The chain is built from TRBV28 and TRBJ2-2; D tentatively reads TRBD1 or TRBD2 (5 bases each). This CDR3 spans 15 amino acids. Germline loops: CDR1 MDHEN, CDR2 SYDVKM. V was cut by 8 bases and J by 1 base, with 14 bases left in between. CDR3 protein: CASFSGTGNTGELFF. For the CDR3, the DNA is TGTGCCAGCTTCTCCGGGACGGGGAACACCGGGGAGCTGTTTTTT. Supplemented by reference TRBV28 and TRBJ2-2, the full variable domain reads DVKVTQSSRYLVKRTGEKVFLECVQDMDHENMFWYRQDPGLGLRLIYFSYDVKMKEKGDIPEGYSVSREKKERFSLILESASTNQTSMYLCASFSGTGNTGELFFGEGSRLTVL.

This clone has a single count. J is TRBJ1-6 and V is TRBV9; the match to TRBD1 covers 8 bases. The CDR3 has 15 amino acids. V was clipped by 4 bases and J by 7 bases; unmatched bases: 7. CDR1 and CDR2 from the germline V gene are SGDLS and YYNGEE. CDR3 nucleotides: TGTGCCAGCAGCACCGAGGACAGGGCCAATTCACCCCTCCACTTT. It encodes CASSTEDRANSPLHF. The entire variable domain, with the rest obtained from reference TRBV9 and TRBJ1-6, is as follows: DSGVTQTPKHLITATGQRVTLRCSPRSGDLSVYWYQQSLDQGLQFLIQYYNGEERAKGNILERFSAQQFPDLHSELNLSSLELGDSALYFCASSTEDRANSPLHFGNGTRLTVT.

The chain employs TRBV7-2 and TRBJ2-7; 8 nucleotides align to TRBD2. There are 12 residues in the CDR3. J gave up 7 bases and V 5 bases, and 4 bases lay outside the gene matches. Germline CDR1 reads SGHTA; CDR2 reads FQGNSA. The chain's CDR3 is CASSARGGEQYF. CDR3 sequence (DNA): TGTGCCAGCAGCGCCCGCGGGGGGGAGCAGTACTTC.

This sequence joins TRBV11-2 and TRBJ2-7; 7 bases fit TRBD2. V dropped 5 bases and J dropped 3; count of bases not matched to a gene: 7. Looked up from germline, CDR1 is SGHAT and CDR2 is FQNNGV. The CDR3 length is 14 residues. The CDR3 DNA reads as TGTGCCAGCAGCCTCACTAGCGACCGCTACGAGCAGTACTTC. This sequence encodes CASSLTSDRYEQYF.

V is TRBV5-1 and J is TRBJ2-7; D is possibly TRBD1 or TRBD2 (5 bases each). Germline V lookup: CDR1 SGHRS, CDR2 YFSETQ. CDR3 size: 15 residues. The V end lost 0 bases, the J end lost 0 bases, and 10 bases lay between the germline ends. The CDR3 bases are TGCGCCAGCAGCTTGGACCCAGGGACCTCCTACGAGCAGTACTTC. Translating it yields CASSLDPGTSYEQYF.

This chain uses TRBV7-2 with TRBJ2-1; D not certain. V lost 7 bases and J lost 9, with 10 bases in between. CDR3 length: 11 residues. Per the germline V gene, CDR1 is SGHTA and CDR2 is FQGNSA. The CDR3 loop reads CASIQNREQFF. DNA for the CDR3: TGTGCCAGCATCCAAAACCGTGAGCAGTTCTTC.

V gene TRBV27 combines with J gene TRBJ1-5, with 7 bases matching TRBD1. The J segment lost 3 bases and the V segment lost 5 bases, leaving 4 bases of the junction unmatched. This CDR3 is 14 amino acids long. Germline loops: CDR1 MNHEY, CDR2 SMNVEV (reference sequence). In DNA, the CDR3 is TGTGCCAGCAGTCATGGGACAGTCAATCAGCCCCAGCATTTT. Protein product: CASSHGTVNQPQHF.

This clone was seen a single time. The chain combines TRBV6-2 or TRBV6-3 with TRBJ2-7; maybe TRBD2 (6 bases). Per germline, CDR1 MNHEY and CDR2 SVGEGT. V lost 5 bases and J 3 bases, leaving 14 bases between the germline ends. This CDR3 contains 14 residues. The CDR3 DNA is TGTGCCAGCAGTAGGGGACTGGTTGTCTACGAGCAGTACTTC. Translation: CASSRGLVVYEQYF.

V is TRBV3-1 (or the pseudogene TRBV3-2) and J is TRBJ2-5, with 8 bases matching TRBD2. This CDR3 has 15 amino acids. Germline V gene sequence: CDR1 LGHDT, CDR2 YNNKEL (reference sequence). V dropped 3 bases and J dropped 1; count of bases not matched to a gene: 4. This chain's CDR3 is CASSQLAGSQETQYF. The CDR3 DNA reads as TGTGCCAGCAGCCAGTTAGCGGGATCCCAAGAGACCCAGTACTTC.

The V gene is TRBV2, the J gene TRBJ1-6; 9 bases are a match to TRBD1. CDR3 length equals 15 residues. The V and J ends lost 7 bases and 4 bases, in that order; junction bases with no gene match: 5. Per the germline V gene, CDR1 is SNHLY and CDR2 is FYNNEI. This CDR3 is CASTKDRGYNSPLHF. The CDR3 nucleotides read TGTGCCAGCACCAAGGACAGGGGTTATAATTCACCCCTCCACTTT.

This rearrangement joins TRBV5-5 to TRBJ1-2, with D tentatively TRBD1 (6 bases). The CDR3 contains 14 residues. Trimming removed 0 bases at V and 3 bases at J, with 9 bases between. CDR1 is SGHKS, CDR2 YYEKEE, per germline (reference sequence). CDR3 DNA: TGTGCCAGCAGCTTGGGACAGGTGGACTATGGCTACACCTTC. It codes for CASSLGQVDYGYTF. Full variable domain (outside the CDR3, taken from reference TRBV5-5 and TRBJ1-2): DAGVTQSPTHLIKTRGQQVTLRCSPISGHKSVSWYQQVLGQGPQFIFQYYEKEERGRGNFPDRFSARQFPNYSSELNVNALLLGDSALYLCASSLGQVDYGYTFGSGTRLTVV.

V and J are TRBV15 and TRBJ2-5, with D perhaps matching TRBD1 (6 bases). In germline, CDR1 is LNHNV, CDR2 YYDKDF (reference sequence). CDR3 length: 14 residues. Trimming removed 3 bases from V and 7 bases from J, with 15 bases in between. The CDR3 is CATSRDRAFGTQYF. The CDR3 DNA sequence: TGTGCCACCAGCAGGGACAGAGCCTTTGGGACCCAGTACTTC.

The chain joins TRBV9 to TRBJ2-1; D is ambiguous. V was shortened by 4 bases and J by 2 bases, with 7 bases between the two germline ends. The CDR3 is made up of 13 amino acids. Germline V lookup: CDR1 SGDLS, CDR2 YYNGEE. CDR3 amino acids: CASSHPTYNEQFF. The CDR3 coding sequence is TGTGCCAGCAGCCATCCAACCTACAATGAGCAGTTCTTC.

Here the CDR3 reads CASSLAAGATTGELFF. CDR3 coding DNA: TGTGCCAGCAGCTTAGCTGCGGGAGCCACCACCGGGGAGCTGTTTTTT. The V call is TRBV7-2, the J call TRBJ2-2; 7 positions match TRBD2. Germline CDR1 reads SGHTA; CDR2 reads FQGNSA. Trimming took 0 bases from V and 4 from J; bases not matched to a gene: 5. This CDR3 is built from 16 residues.

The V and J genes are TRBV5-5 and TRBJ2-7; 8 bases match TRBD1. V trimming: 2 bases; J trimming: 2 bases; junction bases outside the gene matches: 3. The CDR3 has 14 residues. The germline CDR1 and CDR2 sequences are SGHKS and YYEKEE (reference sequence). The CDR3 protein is CASSFAGGPYEQYF. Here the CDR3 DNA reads TGTGCCAGCAGCTTCGCAGGGGGCCCCTACGAGCAGTACTTC.

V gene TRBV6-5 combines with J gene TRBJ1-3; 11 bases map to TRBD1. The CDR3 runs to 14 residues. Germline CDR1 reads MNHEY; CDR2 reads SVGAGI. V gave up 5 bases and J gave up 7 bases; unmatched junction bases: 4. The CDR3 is CASSTRDRGNTIYF. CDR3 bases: TGTGCCAGCAGTACCCGGGACAGGGGGAACACCATATATTTT.

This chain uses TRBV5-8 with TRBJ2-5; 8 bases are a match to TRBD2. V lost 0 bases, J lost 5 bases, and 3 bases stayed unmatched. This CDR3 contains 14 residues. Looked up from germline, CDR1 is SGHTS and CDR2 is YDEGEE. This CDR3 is CASSLGLAWETQYF. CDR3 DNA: TGTGCCAGCAGCTTGGGACTAGCGTGGGAGACCCAGTACTTC. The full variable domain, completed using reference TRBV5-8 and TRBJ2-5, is EAGVTQSPTHLIKTRGQQATLRCSPISGHTSVYWYQQALGLGLQFLLWYDEGEERNRGNFPPRFSGRQFPNYSSELNVNALELEDSALYLCASSLGLAWETQYFGPGTRLLVL.

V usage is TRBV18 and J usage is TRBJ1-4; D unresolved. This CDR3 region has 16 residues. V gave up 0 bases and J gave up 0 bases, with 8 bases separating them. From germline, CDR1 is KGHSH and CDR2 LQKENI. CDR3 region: CASSPPPVATNEKLFF. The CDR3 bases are TGTGCCAGCTCACCACCCCCAGTTGCAACTAATGAAAAACTGTTTTTT.

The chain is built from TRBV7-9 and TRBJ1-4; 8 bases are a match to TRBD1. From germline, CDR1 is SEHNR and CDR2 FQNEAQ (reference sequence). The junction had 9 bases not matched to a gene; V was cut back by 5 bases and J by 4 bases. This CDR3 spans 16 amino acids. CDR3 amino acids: CASSAGQASLNEKLFF. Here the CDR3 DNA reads TGTGCCAGCAGCGCGGGACAGGCCTCCCTTAATGAAAAACTGTTTTTT.

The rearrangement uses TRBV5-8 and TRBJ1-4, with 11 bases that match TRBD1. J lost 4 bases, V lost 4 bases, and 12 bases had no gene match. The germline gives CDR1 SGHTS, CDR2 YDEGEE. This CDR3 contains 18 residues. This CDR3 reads CASSVRTGGGAFNEKLFF. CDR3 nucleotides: TGTGCCAGCAGCGTACGGACAGGGGGCGGCGCTTTTAATGAAAAACTGTTTTTT.